This TCR beta chain was observed in a study of STAT5B mutations in CD4+ large granular lymphocyte leukemia. Buffy coats from healthy blood donors served as controls. Study-wide findings and caveats: Without putative leukemic clones, patient CD4-sorted repertoires remained more clonal than healthy CD4+ repertoires. Top patient clones used TRBV06 genes more often: 8/27 versus 2/35 in controls.

This CDR3 has 16 residues. The germline V and J ends were trimmed by 0 bases and 8 bases, with 17 bases remaining between them. Germline values: CDR1 MNHNY, CDR2 SVGAGI (reference sequence). Worth noting for this clone: As yet, its antigen is unknown.

In the original processing: The detection floor for productive clonotype frequency was 2.59 x 10-5. Sequenced by immunoSEQ multiplex PCR; TCRdb stores in-frame clones only, minus some. Clone size and V and J calls were adopted from that table, with D and trimming inferred from the DNA. The sample shows about 32,000 clones, around nine tenths of them seen only once. This receptor was obtained from a human donor in good health. Sequenced sample: CD4+ T cells from blood buffy coats. The V gene is TRBV6-6, the J gene TRBJ2-1; weak D call: TRBD2 (5 bases). As DNA, the CDR3 is TGTGCCAGCAGTTACTCGAAGTTGGCGGAGGAGGATGAGCAGTTCTTC. Its protein product is CASSYSKLAEEDEQFF.